This T cell receptor (beta chain) was obtained from a study of CD8 T cells in ankylosing spondylitis (dated by TCRdb to 2016 to 2017). About the investigation overall: To find TCR variants linked to disease, the study profiled T cell receptor beta repertoires in ankylosing spondylitis patients and healthy donors. In total, the full study cohort was made up of some 100 healthy donors and some 26 ankylosing spondylitis patients. Peripheral blood samples were taken, and synovial fluid was additionally collected from ankylosing spondylitis patients.

The instrument was an Illumina HiSeq 2500. Quantitative 5'-RACE with molecular barcodes was the method used to prepare the TCR beta libraries. The study's own analysis went as follows. To identify disease-linked TCR variants, a new computational method was used, one built on a probabilistic model of VDJ rearrangement. In TCRdb, the public reads were trimmed at Q25 with fastp and aligned with MiXCR, with productive beta chains retained. Rows matching on CDR3 protein sequence are summarized as one entry with the most common DNA and genes. TCRdb, not the original authors, processed these V and J calls. The sample data list some 840,000 distinct CDR3 sequences, and around 11% of these were observed just once. The top ten hold roughly 0.51% of the sample. The investigation overall reported the following: Blood from ankylosing spondylitis patients appeared to be characterized by a TCR beta motif composed of several highly homologous amino acid variants. Some of the motif variants had been reported before in the synovial fluid and blood of reactive arthritis patients, a finding that suggests common disease-initiation mechanisms. Significant enrichment of the disease-linked clones was reported in matched synovial fluid samples from ankylosing spondylitis patients. A CD8+ phenotype was shown by the disease-linked clones, which were found at relatively low frequencies in peripheral blood.

Many counts were recorded for this clonotype. The specificity of this receptor is unknown. The input lacks base qualities; no much larger clone sits a single base away. This sequence was found in a male donor with ankylosing spondylitis. Sequenced material: blood, either unsorted or a sorted T cell fraction (not recorded which).

CDR3 protein: CAISESGQPQHF. The sequenced DNA: TGTGCCATCAGTGAATCGGGCCAGCCCCAGCATTTT. The rearrangement joined TRBV10-3 to TRBJ1-5; too little of a D gene remains to name it. Taken from the germline V gene, the CDR1 and CDR2 loops are ENHRY and SYGVKD. The CDR3, cysteine through phenylalanine, is 12 amino acids long. The only DNA kept is the CDR3, 36 bases in frame from the first base. The V end loses 3 bases and the J end loses 7 bases, and a stretch of 7 bases separates them.